Shown below are 27 T cell receptor beta chains from a single sample sequenced in a study of T cells in Graves' hyperthyroidism and ophthalmopathy (dated by TCRdb to about 2019). The method behind the library was multiplex PCR. The data were produced on an Illumina HiSeq 2000. The TCR beta CDR3 regions were amplified from RNA transcripts. For the first round of RT-PCR on the TCR CDR3, the HTBI primer set was used together with the Qiagen OneStep RT-PCR kit. The public reads were quality trimmed at Q25 with fastp and then assembled into clones with MiXCR by TCRdb, keeping productive beta chains. Under each unique CDR3 protein, matching rows form one entry showing the most common genes and DNA. For this sample there are a few hundred thousand distinct CDR3 sequences; around a fifth appear just once. The ten top clones hold 45% to 55% of the sample. Sequences were obtained from blood. The receptors shown here come from a woman in her seventies with Graves' ophthalmopathy.

This clonotype was counted between two and nine times. V is TRBV28 and J is TRBJ2-7; TRBD1 matches at 9 bases. CDR1 and CDR2 (germline): MDHEN, SYDVKM. The CDR3 is 15 residues long. V trimming: 7 bases; J trimming: 3 bases; junction bases outside the gene matches: 10. The CDR3 region has the DNA TGTGCCAGCAAGGGTGAGACAGGGGGTATCTACGAGCAGTACTTC. It yields the protein CASKGETGGIYEQYF.

This clonotype was picked up a small number of times. The rearrangement links TRBV7-3 to TRBJ2-1, with D maybe TRBD1 (6 bases). V dropped 1 base and J dropped 0 bases, with 13 bases sitting between them. The CDR3 loop spans 17 amino acids. Germline V CDR1 and CDR2: SGHTA, FQGTGA. The CDR3 is CASSLRATGSSYNEQFF. The CDR3 bases are TGTGCCAGCAGCTTAAGGGCCACAGGGAGCTCCTACAATGAGCAGTTCTTC.

This clonotype turned up a few times. This chain joins TRBV6-1 and TRBJ1-4, with 12 bases lining up with TRBD1. Germline V CDR1 and CDR2: MNHNS, SASEGT. V shed 7 bases and J 8 bases; nucleotides not matched to a gene: 8. The CDR3 consists of 15 residues. The CDR3 DNA follows: TGTGCCAGCAACCCTTGGGGACAGGGGGCGGAAAAACTGTTTTTT. This encodes CASNPWGQGAEKLFF.

The sample holds a few counts of this clonotype. The CDR3 region has the DNA TGTGCCAGCAGCCCCTCCACGGGTCTCACGGCGTATCAGCCCCAGCATTTT. It specifies CASSPSTGLTAYQPQHF. The V call is TRBV3-1, the J call TRBJ1-5; D ambiguous. Germline V gives CDR1 LGHDT, CDR2 YNNKEL (reference sequence). V gave up 4 bases and J gave up 5 bases, with 21 bases separating them. There are 17 residues in the CDR3.

The chain has TRBV19 and TRBJ2-1, with TRBD1 matching over 10 bases. CDR1 and CDR2 (germline): LNHDA, SQIVND (reference sequence). The V and J ends lost 3 bases and 12 bases, in that order; junction bases with no gene match: 5. The CDR3 extends over 13 amino acids. CDR3 coding DNA: TGTGCCAGTAGTATCGGACAGGGGGGGGGGCAGTTCTTC. Its protein product is CASSIGQGGGQFF.

This clonotype was counted a few times. The chain uses TRBV7-2 and TRBJ2-7; D is possibly TRBD1 (6 bases). The CDR3 is 15 residues long. Germline CDR1 SGHTA, CDR2 FQGNSA. Trimming took off 5 bases at V and 1 base at J, with 15 bases between the two ends. The CDR3 DNA reads as TGTGCCAGCAGCGCTACAGGGTATCTTTCCTACGAGCAGTACTTC. Translated, it gives CASSATGYLSYEQYF.

This clonotype was observed a handful of times. The V gene is TRBV5-1, the J gene TRBJ2-5; D is undetermined. This CDR3 is built from 14 residues. Trimming took 1 base from V and 0 from J, leaving 7 bases between them. Germline CDR1 SGHRS, CDR2 YFSETQ. The CDR3 nucleotides read TGCGCCAGCAGCTTGCAGACTCACCAAGAGACCCAGTACTTC. It codes for CASSLQTHQETQYF.

The genes are TRBV5-1 and TRBJ1-4, with D unclear. CDR3 length: 15 amino acids. The germline V and J ends were trimmed by 2 bases and 6 bases, with 14 bases remaining between them. Per the germline V gene, CDR1 is SGHRS and CDR2 is YFSETQ. The CDR3: CASSLRAVADEKLFF. The CDR3 DNA sequence: TGCGCCAGCAGCTTAAGGGCGGTGGCAGATGAAAAACTGTTTTTT.

This clonotype was seen only a few times. In DNA, the CDR3 is TGCGCCAGCAGCTTAAGCAGGGCCAATGAGCAGTTCTTC. Translation gives CASSLSRANEQFF. J is TRBJ2-1 and V is TRBV5-1; D might be TRBD1 (5 bases). This CDR3 is 13 amino acids long. Germline V CDR1 and CDR2: SGHRS, YFSETQ. Trimming pared 2 bases from V and 6 bases from J, leaving 9 bases between. The full variable domain, in which reference TRBV5-1 and TRBJ2-1 provide the parts outside the CDR3, is KAGVTQTPRYLIKTRGQQVTLSCSPISGHRSVSWYQQTPGQGLQFLFEYFSETQRNKGNFPGRFSGRQFSNSRSEMNVSTLELGDSALYLCASSLSRANEQFFGPGTRLTVL.

In its sample, this clonotype was seen a few times. The CDR3 DNA reads as TGTGCCAGCTCAGTAGGCCAAGCTAACTATGGCTACACCTTC. Translated: CASSVGQANYGYTF. The chain joins TRBV18 to TRBJ1-2; D unresolved. Germline CDR1 reads KGHSH; CDR2 reads LQKENI. V gave up 5 bases and J gave up 0 bases, with 10 bases separating them. The CDR3 has 14 amino acids.

This clonotype was recorded at least ten times. The genes are TRBV20-1 and TRBJ1-5, with D possibly matching TRBD1 (6 bases). The CDR3 is 15 residues long. With 6 bases removed from V and 1 base from J, the gap between germline ends came to 16 bases. CDR1 and CDR2 from the germline V gene are DFQATT and SNEGSKA (reference sequence). The CDR3 protein is CSARDTGGSNQPQHF. CDR3 nucleotides: TGCAGTGCCAGGGACACGGGGGGGAGCAATCAGCCCCAGCATTTT.

This clonotype showed up just a few times. The chain employs TRBV6-5 and TRBJ1-1, with D tentatively TRBD1 (5 bases). Trimming shortened V by 0 bases and J by 8 bases, and 10 bases separated the two germline ends. Germline loops: CDR1 MNHEY, CDR2 SVGAGI. This CDR3 region has 13 residues. CDR3 nucleotide sequence: TGTGCCAGCAGTTACTCGGGGAGGGGAGAAGCTTTCTTT. Amino acid sequence: CASSYSGRGEAFF.

Ten or more counts support this clonotype. This chain uses TRBV3-1 with TRBJ2-7, with D possibly TRBD1 on 5 matching bases. V was shortened by 2 bases and J by 3 bases, with 11 bases between the two germline ends. Looked up from germline, CDR1 is LGHDT and CDR2 is YNNKEL (reference sequence). There are 14 residues in the CDR3. CDR3 sequence: CASSQPGQSYEQYF. The CDR3 DNA follows: TGTGCCAGCAGCCAACCTGGACAAAGCTACGAGCAGTACTTC.

The table lists this clonotype with a few counts. J is TRBJ1-5 and V is TRBV5-8, with D tentatively TRBD1 (5 bases). This CDR3 spans 15 amino acids. CDR1 is SGHTS, CDR2 YDEGEE, per germline. Trimming cost V 1 base and J 8 bases, with 16 bases left between them. The CDR3 DNA reads TGTGCCAGCAGCTTGTGGGGAGTGGGGACGGAGCCCCAGCATTTT. Translated: CASSLWGVGTEPQHF.

This clonotype was seen many times. This chain uses TRBV28 with TRBJ2-7; 7 bases line up with TRBD2. Germline V gene sequence: CDR1 MDHEN, CDR2 SYDVKM. V trimming: 5 bases; J trimming: 5 bases; junction bases outside the gene matches: 12. The CDR3 runs 15 residues. The CDR3 DNA reads as TGTGCCAGCAGTCCGACTAGCAAACCAGGCAACGAGCAGTACTTC. Translating gives CASSPTSKPGNEQYF.

This clonotype appeared a few times. The chain couples TRBV11-2 to TRBJ2-7; TRBD1 is a possible D gene (5 bases). This CDR3 region has 12 residues. Germline values: CDR1 SGHAT, CDR2 FQNNGV. V lost 4 bases and J lost 4, with 8 bases in between. This CDR3 reads CASSSTEYEQYF. The CDR3 DNA follows: TGTGCCAGCAGCTCGACAGAATACGAGCAGTACTTC.

The sample holds a few counts of this clonotype. The chain is built from TRBV19 and TRBJ2-3; D possibly corresponds to TRBD2 (5 bases). The CDR3 runs 13 residues. Germline V gene data show CDR1 as LNHDA and CDR2 as SQIVND (reference sequence). Between the trimmed V and J ends, which lost 6 bases and 3 bases, there was a span of 10 bases. The CDR3 bases are TGTGCCAGTAGCGGGATGGCGACAGATACGCAGTATTTT. This translates into CASSGMATDTQYF. The full variable domain, in which reference TRBV19 and TRBJ2-3 provide the parts outside the CDR3, is DGGITQSPKYLFRKEGQNVTLSCEQNLNHDAMYWYRQDPGQGLRLIYYSQIVNDFQKGDIAEGYSVSREKKESFPLTVTSAQKNPTAFYLCASSGMATDTQYFGPGTRLTVL.

This clonotype was detected many times. CDR3 sequence (DNA): TGTGCCAGCAGTCCCAACTCGCGGGAGACCCAGTACTTC. It specifies CASSPNSRETQYF. The rearrangement joins TRBV28 to TRBJ2-5; D not certain. V was cut by 5 bases and J by 5 bases, with 12 bases left in between. This CDR3 is built from 13 residues. CDR1 MDHEN and CDR2 SYDVKM come from the germline V gene.

This clonotype was detected a few times. The V gene is TRBV20-1, the J gene TRBJ1-2, with D unclear. The CDR3 totals 13 residues. Deletions cut 6 bases from V and 7 bases from J, with 18 bases between. The germline V gene encodes CDR1 DFQATT and CDR2 SNEGSKA (reference sequence). The CDR3 protein is CSAGGSTKAGYTF. CDR3 DNA sequence: TGCAGTGCCGGTGGCAGTACCAAAGCTGGCTACACCTTC.

This sequence joins TRBV6-1 and TRBJ2-1; 9 nucleotides line up with TRBD2. The CDR3 is 17 amino acids. CDR1 MNHNS and CDR2 SASEGT come from the germline V gene. The V segment lost 6 bases and the J segment 1 base; nucleotides outside the gene matches: 10. The CDR3 nucleotides read TGTGCCAGCAGATCCGCCCCAGCGGGAGGTTCCTACAATGAGCAGTTCTTC. Protein product: CASRSAPAGGSYNEQFF.

This clonotype was picked up a small number of times. The chain's CDR3 is CAISTGTQNTGELFF. For the CDR3, the DNA is TGTGCCATCAGTACCGGGACTCAGAACACCGGGGAGCTGTTTTTT. This rearrangement joins TRBV10-3 to TRBJ2-2; D may be TRBD2 (6 bases). This CDR3 has 15 amino acids. CDR1 is ENHRY, CDR2 SYGVKD, per germline. Trimming shortened V by 5 bases and J by 1 base, and 11 bases separated the two germline ends.

This chain links TRBV9 with TRBJ2-1; 11 bases align to TRBD2. The CDR3 has 15 residues. Germline V gene lookup returns CDR1 SGDLS and CDR2 YYNGEE. Trimming cost V 3 bases and J 5 bases; bases outside gene matches: 4. The CDR3 DNA reads TGTGCCAGCAGCGAACTAGCGGGAGCAAACAATGAGCAGTTCTTC. It yields the protein CASSELAGANNEQFF.

This clonotype was picked up a small number of times. V is TRBV5-1 and J is TRBJ2-7; D unclear. Between the trimmed V and J ends, which lost 0 bases and 1 base, there was a span of 8 bases. The germline V gene has CDR1 SGHRS and CDR2 YFSETQ. This CDR3 contains 14 residues. Here the CDR3 reads CASSLEFPSYEQYF. CDR3 nucleotides: TGCGCCAGCAGCTTGGAGTTTCCATCCTACGAGCAGTACTTC.

This clonotype was seen only a few times. The chain joins TRBV5-8 to TRBJ2-7; D ambiguous. Germline V lookup: CDR1 SGHTS, CDR2 YDEGEE. The CDR3 loop spans 13 amino acids. Trimming removed 0 bases at V and 4 bases at J, with 8 bases between. CDR3 amino acids: CASSLVLGYEQYF. In DNA form, the CDR3 reads TGTGCCAGCAGCTTGGTTCTTGGTTACGAGCAGTACTTC.

This clonotype showed up just a few times. In DNA form, the CDR3 reads TGTGCCAGCAGTTACTCGTCCTACAATGAGCAGTTCTTC. As protein: CASSYSSYNEQFF. The genes are TRBV6-2 or TRBV6-3 and TRBJ2-1; D unclear. The ends were cut back, 0 bases at V and 1 base at J, with 1 base in the middle. The CDR3 runs to 13 residues. CDR1 and CDR2 (germline): MNHEY, SVGEGT.

Many counts were recorded for this clonotype. V and J are TRBV7-8 and TRBJ2-7, with D hard to call. This CDR3 comprises 13 residues. CDR1 is SGHVS, CDR2 FQNEAQ, per germline. Deletions cut 3 bases from V and 3 bases from J, with 9 bases between. CDR3: CASSFTDRYEQYF. The CDR3 DNA sequence: TGTGCCAGCAGCTTCACGGACCGCTACGAGCAGTACTTC.

This chain links TRBV6-2 or TRBV6-3 with TRBJ2-1; D not resolved. Germline loops: CDR1 MNHEY, CDR2 SVGEGT. CDR3 length: 12 residues. Trimming shortened V by 4 bases and J by 8 bases, and 9 bases separated the two germline ends. CDR3 sequence (DNA): TGTGCCAGCAGTTTATCCCGGGATGAGCAGTTCTTC. It encodes CASSLSRDEQFF.